The 4 T cell receptor beta chains reported below all come from one sample, sequenced in a study of T cell responses to AZD1222 COVID-19 vaccine. The protocol was immunoSEQ multiplex PCR, while the TCRdb copy is restricted to in-frame clones and leaves out a portion. The repertoire has about 120,000 clones, under 95% of them found once; the top ten carry approximately 5.1%. The source material was peripheral blood, sampled on day 0 of AZD1222 vaccination. The receptors were sampled from an adult in good health.

The chain combines TRBV5-6 with TRBJ1-1; D remains unclear. Trimming cost V 1 base and J 2 bases, with 15 bases left between them. CDR1 SGHDT and CDR2 YYEEEE come from the germline V gene. The CDR3 covers 16 residues. In nucleotides, the CDR3 is TGTGCCAGCAGCTTGTCCCAGGTGGGGTATAACACTGAAGCTTTCTTT. Translated, it gives CASSLSQVGYNTEAFF.

The gene calls are TRBV6-5 and TRBJ1-3; no firm D call. V lost 6 bases to trimming and J lost 0 bases, with 9 bases between them. Germline values: CDR1 MNHEY, CDR2 SVGAGI. CDR3 size: 14 residues. The CDR3 coding sequence is TGTGCCAGCAGCCGAGCCACCTCTGGAAACACCATATATTTT. It encodes CASSRATSGNTIYF.

The chain employs TRBV19 and TRBJ1-5; weak D call: TRBD1 (5 bases). The CDR3 is made up of 12 amino acids. V shed 9 bases and J shed 7 bases, with 13 bases lying between them. The germline gives CDR1 LNHDA, CDR2 SQIVND (reference sequence). CDR3 sequence (DNA): TGTGCCAGCTCAAAAGGGGTCCAGCCCCAGCATTTT. Amino acid sequence: CASSKGVQPQHF.

The V and J genes are TRBV3-1 (or the pseudogene TRBV3-2) and TRBJ1-3, with D uncertain. Trimming pared 0 bases from V and 0 bases from J, leaving 6 bases between. Germline-derived CDR1 and CDR2 are LGHDT and YNNKEL (reference sequence). The CDR3 loop spans 15 amino acids. The DNA for the CDR3 is TGTGCCAGCAGCCAAGACATGAACTCTGGAAACACCATATATTTT. This gives the protein CASSQDMNSGNTIYF.